The next 27 T cell receptor beta chains were all read from a single sample in a study of CD8 T cells in ankylosing spondylitis. TCRdb passed the 5' RACE reads through MiXCR, listing each CDR3 protein once. The profile covers around 340,000 distinct CDR3 sequences, with 20% to 25% appearing a single time and roughly 14% taken by the ten largest. Material for sequencing was blood, either unsorted or a sorted T cell fraction (not recorded which). The receptor source for this set is a male donor with ankylosing spondylitis or in good health (not recorded which).

This clonotype was observed a handful of times. The chain carries TRBV7-9 and TRBJ2-7; D unresolved. The ends were cut back, 2 bases at V and 5 bases at J, with 13 bases in the middle. This CDR3 has 14 amino acids. Germline V CDR1 and CDR2: SEHNR, FQNEAQ (reference sequence). The CDR3 here is CASSLQTIPDEQYF. The CDR3, as DNA: TGTGCCAGCAGCTTACAGACCATTCCAGACGAGCAGTACTTC.

The chain links TRBV20-1 to TRBJ2-2; TRBD1 agrees at 8 bases. V shed 6 bases and J 8 bases; nucleotides not matched to a gene: 5. Per germline, CDR1 DFQATT and CDR2 SNEGSKA (reference sequence). The CDR3 length is 12 residues. This CDR3 reads CSASRGLGELFF. CDR3 in DNA: TGCAGTGCGTCCAGGGGGCTAGGGGAGCTGTTTTTT.

The chain is built from TRBV12-3 or TRBV12-4 and TRBJ2-7; 13 bases fit TRBD2. The trim removed 5 bases at V and 6 bases at J, leaving 4 bases unmatched. The CDR3 is made up of 14 amino acids. The CDR3 DNA reads as TGTGCCAGCAGTCCCCGACTAGCGGGGGGCGAGCAGTACTTC. It translates to CASSPRLAGGEQYF.

This clonotype was recorded a few times. The chain recombines TRBV29-1 with TRBJ2-3; TRBD2 matches 12 bases. The CDR3 contains 16 residues. Trimming at V came to 8 bases and at J to 4 bases, leaving 13 bases not matched to a gene. CDR1 and CDR2 from the germline V gene are SQVTM and ANQGSEA. CDR3 loop: CSTRLAGAERADTQYF. The CDR3 coding sequence is TGCAGCACAAGACTAGCGGGGGCCGAAAGAGCAGATACGCAGTATTTT.

This clonotype was seen a few times. The DNA of the CDR3 is TGCGCCAGCAGCCCAGGGACTAGCGGGGGCTATGGTTCGGAGACCCAGTACTTC. Protein sequence: CASSPGTSGGYGSETQYF. The chain links TRBV4-1 to TRBJ2-5; 14 nucleotides agree with TRBD2. V shed 4 bases, J shed 5 bases, and the junction held 12 bases outside the gene matches. This CDR3 contains 18 residues. Germline-derived CDR1 and CDR2 are MGHRA and YSYEKL.

The chain is built from TRBV11-2 and TRBJ1-1, with a possible D match to TRBD1 (6 bases). V was clipped by 6 bases and J by 3 bases, with 11 bases between them. Per the germline V gene, CDR1 is SGHAT and CDR2 is FQNNGV. The CDR3 contains 13 residues. CDR3 amino acids: CASRGGGHTEAFF. The CDR3 DNA follows: TGTGCCAGCAGAGGAGGGGGGCACACTGAAGCTTTCTTT.

The chain links TRBV4-1 to TRBJ2-7; weak D call: TRBD2 (5 bases). Germline V lookup: CDR1 MGHRA, CDR2 YSYEKL. The CDR3 extends over 15 amino acids. Trimming removed 0 bases at V and 0 bases at J, with 9 bases between. CDR3 protein: CASSQEQRTSYEQYF. The CDR3 DNA reads as TGCGCCAGCAGCCAAGAGCAGCGGACCTCCTACGAGCAGTACTTC.

This clonotype came up once. V usage is TRBV12-3 or TRBV12-4 and J usage is TRBJ2-3; D gene ambiguous. V lost 0 bases, J lost 2 bases, and 15 bases lay in between. The CDR3 has 17 residues. The CDR3 is CASSLALAPEPTDTQYF. The CDR3 nucleotides read TGTGCCAGCAGTTTAGCGCTGGCGCCCGAACCCACAGATACGCAGTATTTT.

This clonotype was seen more than once but under ten times. The chain combines TRBV12-3 or TRBV12-4 with TRBJ2-5, with TRBD2 matching over 8 bases. The CDR3 sequence is 14 residues long. The J segment lost 5 bases and the V segment lost 8 bases, leaving 10 bases of the junction unmatched. The CDR3 bases are TGTGCCAGCCGCCCCGGGGGGGGTGAGGAGACCCAGTACTTC. Its translation is CASRPGGGEETQYF.

The genes are TRBV10-3 and TRBJ2-2; no firm D call. The CDR3 covers 16 residues. V shed 0 bases and J shed 3 bases, with 11 bases lying between them. Germline V lookup: CDR1 ENHRY, CDR2 SYGVKD. CDR3 DNA: TGTGCCATCAGTGAGTCGAGGCAGCTGCACACCGGGGAGCTGTTTTTT. This codes for CAISESRQLHTGELFF.

The chain carries TRBV28 and TRBJ2-5, with TRBD1 identical over 8 bases. Per the germline V gene, CDR1 is MDHEN and CDR2 is SYDVKM. The CDR3 loop spans 13 amino acids. V shed 5 bases and J 5 bases; nucleotides not matched to a gene: 4. The CDR3: CASSQTGGETQYF. CDR3 DNA sequence: TGTGCCAGCAGTCAAACAGGGGGGGAGACCCAGTACTTC.

This clonotype was seen a few times. This chain uses TRBV6-5 with TRBJ2-2; possibly TRBD1 or TRBD2 for D (5 bases each). The germline CDR1 and CDR2 sequences are MNHEY and SVGAGI. The CDR3 is made up of 13 amino acids. The germline V and J ends were trimmed by 0 bases and 7 bases, with 6 bases remaining between them. CDR3 in DNA: TGTGCCAGCAGTTACTCGGGGGTCGGGGAGCTGTTTTTT. Translating it yields CASSYSGVGELFF.

A word on this clonotype: One end of the junction is discordant with germline, which a read error may explain. J is TRBJ2-3 and V is TRBV7-7; 9 nucleotides align to TRBD2. CDR3 size: 15 residues. The germline V gene encodes CDR1 SSHAT and CDR2 FNYEAQ (reference sequence). This CDR3 reads CASSFRAGGADTQYF. The CDR3 bases are TGTGCTAGCAGCTTTCGAGCGGGGGGTGCAGATACGCAGTATTTT.

The chain joins TRBV7-9 to TRBJ2-2; D gene unclear. V gave up 0 bases and J gave up 7 bases, with 3 bases separating them. The CDR3 length is 12 residues. CDR1 and CDR2 (germline): SEHNR, FQNEAQ (reference sequence). The CDR3 DNA is TGTGCCAGCAGCTTAGCGATCGGGGAGCTGTTTTTT. Translating gives CASSLAIGELFF.

This clonotype was picked up a small number of times. The gene calls are TRBV5-1 and TRBJ1-5, with 11 bases identical to TRBD1. This CDR3 comprises 16 residues. CDR1 is SGHRS, CDR2 YFSETQ, per germline. The junction had 2 bases not matched to a gene; V was cut back by 0 bases and J by 3 bases. CDR3 coding DNA: TGCGCCAGCAGCTTGGGAGGACAGGGGGCCAATCAGCCCCAGCATTTT. Translated: CASSLGGQGANQPQHF.

The J gene is TRBJ2-2, the V gene TRBV20-1; D possibly matches TRBD1 or TRBD2 (6 bases each). The CDR3 loop spans 19 amino acids. Trimming took off 1 base at V and 0 bases at J, with 21 bases between the two ends. Germline CDR1 and CDR2: DFQATT and SNEGSKA (reference sequence). The CDR3 DNA sequence: TGCAGTGCTAGAGTGAGGGCGGGACAACACCCGGCGAACACCGGGGAGCTGTTTTTT. Its protein product is CSARVRAGQHPANTGELFF.

V is TRBV7-9 and J is TRBJ2-4; D possibly matches TRBD1 or TRBD2 (5 bases each). V was pared by 5 bases and J by 0 bases, with 8 bases between. The CDR3 extends over 14 amino acids. CDR1 is SEHNR, CDR2 FQNEAQ, per germline (reference sequence). CDR3 bases: TGTGCCAGCAGCGGGGGACCAGCCAAAAACATTCAGTACTTC. Translated: CASSGGPAKNIQYF.

This clonotype was detected only once. The chain joins TRBV6-1 to TRBJ2-7; 10 nucleotides agree with TRBD2. V gave up 4 bases and J gave up 4 bases; unmatched junction bases: 7. From germline, CDR1 is MNHNS and CDR2 SASEGT. The CDR3 is 15 amino acids. CDR3 residues: CASSGSGGAWYEQYF. The CDR3 bases are TGTGCCAGCAGTGGGAGCGGGGGGGCGTGGTACGAGCAGTACTTC.

This clonotype appeared a single time. The rearrangement links TRBV4-1 to TRBJ1-6; D gene uncertain. Trimming cost V 0 bases and J 6 bases, with 9 bases left between them. The germline V gene has CDR1 MGHRA and CDR2 YSYEKL. The CDR3 covers 15 residues. CDR3 region: CASSQEQYLNSPLHF. As DNA, the CDR3 is TGCGCCAGCAGCCAAGAACAGTACCTTAATTCACCCCTCCACTTT.

This clonotype appeared a few times. The chain combines TRBV14 with TRBJ1-1, with D unclear. CDR1 and CDR2 (germline): SGHDN, FVKESK. Trimming left V 1 base short and J 0 bases short, with 9 bases between. This CDR3 has 15 residues. CDR3 loop: CASSQAELLNTEAFF. In DNA form, the CDR3 reads TGTGCCAGCAGCCAAGCAGAGTTATTGAACACTGAAGCTTTCTTT.

The chain uses TRBV12-3 or TRBV12-4 and TRBJ2-5, with D perhaps matching TRBD1 (6 bases). Between the trimmed V and J ends, which lost 6 bases and 5 bases, there was a span of 22 bases. CDR3 length: 16 residues. The CDR3 bases are TGTGCCAGCAGCCCTCTGGTCGGGCAGGGGTCGGAGACCCAGTACTTC. Translation gives CASSPLVGQGSETQYF.

The table lists this clonotype with a few counts. This chain connects TRBV12-3 or TRBV12-4 to TRBJ2-2, with TRBD1 matching over 8 bases. This CDR3 has 14 residues. J was trimmed by 5 bases and V by 6 bases; bases with no gene match: 5. The CDR3, as DNA: TGTGCCAGCAGACCGACAGGGGCAACCGGGGAGCTGTTTTTT. Its protein product is CASRPTGATGELFF.

V is TRBV7-8 and J is TRBJ2-1, with D hard to call. The germline V gene has CDR1 SGHVS and CDR2 FQNEAQ. This CDR3 spans 16 amino acids. V gave up 5 bases and J gave up 10 bases, with 24 bases separating them. CDR3 protein: CASSPLAGSGFREQFF. The CDR3, as DNA: TGTGCCAGCAGCCCCCTTGCCGGGTCAGGATTCAGGGAGCAGTTCTTC.

This clonotype was seen a few times. V usage is TRBV12-3 or TRBV12-4 and J usage is TRBJ2-3, with D unresolved. The CDR3 spans 13 residues. V was trimmed by 8 bases and J by 4 bases, leaving 13 bases between them. The CDR3: CASSLSGPDTQYF. The CDR3 DNA reads TGTGCCAGCTCTCTCTCCGGTCCAGATACGCAGTATTTT.

This clonotype has a count of ten or more. The genes are TRBV12-3 or TRBV12-4 and TRBJ2-1, with 10 nucleotides matching TRBD2. CDR3 length equals 16 residues. The V segment lost 3 bases and the J segment 7 bases; nucleotides outside the gene matches: 9. The CDR3 coding sequence is TGTGCCAGCAGTTTCTCCGTAGCGGGGGGTGGGAATGAGCAGTTCTTC. Translating it yields CASSFSVAGGGNEQFF.

Only one count was recorded for this clonotype. The chain is built from TRBV3-1 and TRBJ2-3; D is perhaps TRBD2 (5 bases). V was clipped by 0 bases and J by 5 bases, with 18 bases between them. This CDR3 has 17 residues. The V gene's germline CDR1 is LGHDT and CDR2 YNNKEL (reference sequence). In DNA, the CDR3 is TGTGCCAGCAGCCAAGACCGGGGTTTGACCCCAGGAGATACGCAGTATTTT. Its translation is CASSQDRGLTPGDTQYF.

This clonotype has a handful of counts. The chain is built from TRBV20-1 and TRBJ2-2; 9 positions match TRBD1. The CDR3 sequence is 16 residues long. The germline V gene encodes CDR1 DFQATT and CDR2 SNEGSKA (reference sequence). The V segment lost 0 bases and the J segment 7 bases; nucleotides outside the gene matches: 9. The CDR3 region is CSARDHGTGIIGELFF. The CDR3, as DNA: TGCAGTGCTAGAGATCATGGGACAGGGATAATCGGGGAGCTGTTTTTT.